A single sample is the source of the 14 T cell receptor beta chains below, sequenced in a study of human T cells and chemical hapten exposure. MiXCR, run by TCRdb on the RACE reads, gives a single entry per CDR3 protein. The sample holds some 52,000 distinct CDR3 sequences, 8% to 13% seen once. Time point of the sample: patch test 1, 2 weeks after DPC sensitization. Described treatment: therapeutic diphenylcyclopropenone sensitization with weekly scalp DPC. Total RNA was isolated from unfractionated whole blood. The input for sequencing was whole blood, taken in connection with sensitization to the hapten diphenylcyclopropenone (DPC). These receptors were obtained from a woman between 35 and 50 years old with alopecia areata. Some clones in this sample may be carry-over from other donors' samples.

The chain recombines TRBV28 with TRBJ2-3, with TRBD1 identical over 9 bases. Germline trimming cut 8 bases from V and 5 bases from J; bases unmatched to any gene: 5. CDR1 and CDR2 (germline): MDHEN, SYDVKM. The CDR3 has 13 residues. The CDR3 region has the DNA TGTGCCAGCCTGGGACAGGGTCAAGATACGCAGTATTTT. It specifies CASLGQGQDTQYF.

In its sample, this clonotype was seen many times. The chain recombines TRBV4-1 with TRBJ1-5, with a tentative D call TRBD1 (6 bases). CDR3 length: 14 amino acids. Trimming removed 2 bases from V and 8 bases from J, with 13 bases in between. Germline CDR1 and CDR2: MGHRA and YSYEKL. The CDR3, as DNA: TGCGCCAGCAGCCAACCCAGGGACAAGGAGCCCCAGCATTTT. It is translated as CASSQPRDKEPQHF.

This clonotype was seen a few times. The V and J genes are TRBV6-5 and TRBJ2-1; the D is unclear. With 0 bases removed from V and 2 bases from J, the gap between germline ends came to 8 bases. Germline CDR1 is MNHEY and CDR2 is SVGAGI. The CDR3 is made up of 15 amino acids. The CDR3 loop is CASSYSMAAYNEQFF. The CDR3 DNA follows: TGTGCCAGCAGTTACTCGATGGCTGCCTACAATGAGCAGTTCTTC.

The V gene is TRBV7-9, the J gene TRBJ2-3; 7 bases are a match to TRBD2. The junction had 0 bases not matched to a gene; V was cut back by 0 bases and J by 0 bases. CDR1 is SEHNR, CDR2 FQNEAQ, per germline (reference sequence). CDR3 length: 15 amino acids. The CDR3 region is CASSLASGSTDTQYF. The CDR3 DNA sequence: TGTGCCAGCAGCTTAGCTAGCGGGAGCACAGATACGCAGTATTTT. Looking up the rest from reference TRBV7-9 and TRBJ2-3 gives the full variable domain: DTGVSQNPRHKITKRGQNVTFRCDPISEHNRLYWYRQTLGQGPEFLTYFQNEAQLEKSRLLSDRFSAERPKGSFSTLEIQRTEQGDSAMYLCASSLASGSTDTQYFGPGTRLTVL.

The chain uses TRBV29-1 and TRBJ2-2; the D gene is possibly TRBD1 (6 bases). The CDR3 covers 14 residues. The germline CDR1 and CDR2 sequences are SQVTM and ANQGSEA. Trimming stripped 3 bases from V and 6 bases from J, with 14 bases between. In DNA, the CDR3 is TGCAGCGTTGATACGGCAGGGGTCTCCGGGGAGCTGTTTTTT. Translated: CSVDTAGVSGELFF.

As DNA, the CDR3 is TGCGCCAGCAGCCAAGCGGGAAGCACAGATACGCAGTATTTT. The encoded protein is CASSQAGSTDTQYF. The rearrangement joins TRBV4-3 to TRBJ2-3, with D maybe TRBD2 (5 bases). This CDR3 spans 14 amino acids. The germline V gene encodes CDR1 LGHNA and CDR2 YSLEER. V gave up 1 base and J gave up 0 bases, with 5 bases separating them.

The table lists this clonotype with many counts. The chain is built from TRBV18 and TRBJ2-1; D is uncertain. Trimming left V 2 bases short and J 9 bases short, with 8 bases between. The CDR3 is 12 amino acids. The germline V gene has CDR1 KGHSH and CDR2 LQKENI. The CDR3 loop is CASSPGYGEQFF. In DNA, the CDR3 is TGTGCCAGCTCACCAGGGTACGGTGAGCAGTTCTTC.

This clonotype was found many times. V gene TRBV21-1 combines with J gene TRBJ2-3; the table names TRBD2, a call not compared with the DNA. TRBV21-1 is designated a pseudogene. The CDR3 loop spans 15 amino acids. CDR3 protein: CASSKRGGPTDTQYF. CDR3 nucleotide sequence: TGTGCCAGCAGCAAACGGGGGGGCCCCACAGATACGCAGTATTTT.

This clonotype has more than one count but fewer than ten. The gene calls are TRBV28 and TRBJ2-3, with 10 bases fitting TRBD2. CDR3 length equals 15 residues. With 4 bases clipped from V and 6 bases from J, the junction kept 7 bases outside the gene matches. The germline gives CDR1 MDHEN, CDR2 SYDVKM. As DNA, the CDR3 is TGTGCCAGCAGTTCCCCTAGCGGGAGAGGGGATACGCAGTATTTT. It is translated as CASSSPSGRGDTQYF.

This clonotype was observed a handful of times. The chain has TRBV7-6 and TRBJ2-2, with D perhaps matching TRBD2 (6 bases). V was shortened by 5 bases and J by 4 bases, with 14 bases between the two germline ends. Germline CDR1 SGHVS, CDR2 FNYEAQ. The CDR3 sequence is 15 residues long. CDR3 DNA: TGTGCCAGCAGCCTCAGCGGGTTAGGCACCGGGGAGCTGTTTTTT. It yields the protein CASSLSGLGTGELFF.

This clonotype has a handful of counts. CDR3: CATTTPPHRYEQYF. CDR3 sequence (DNA): TGTGCCACCACCACTCCCCCACACAGATACGAGCAGTACTTC. This sequence joins TRBV24-1 and TRBJ2-7; no firm D call. Per the germline V gene, CDR1 is KGHDR and CDR2 is SFDVKD. Trimming removed 8 bases at V and 4 bases at J, with 17 bases between. The CDR3 is 14 amino acids.

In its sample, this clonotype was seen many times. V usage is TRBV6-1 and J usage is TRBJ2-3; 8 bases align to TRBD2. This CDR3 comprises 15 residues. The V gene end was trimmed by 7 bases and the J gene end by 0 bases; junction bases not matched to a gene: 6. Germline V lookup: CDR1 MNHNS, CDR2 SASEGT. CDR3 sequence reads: CASTLLAESTDTQYF. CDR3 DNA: TGTGCCAGCACCTTACTAGCGGAAAGCACAGATACGCAGTATTTT.

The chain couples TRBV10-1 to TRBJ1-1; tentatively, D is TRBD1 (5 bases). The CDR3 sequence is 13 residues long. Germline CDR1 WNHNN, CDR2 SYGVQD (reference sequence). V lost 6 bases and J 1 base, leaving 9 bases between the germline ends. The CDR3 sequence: CASRLTENTEAFF. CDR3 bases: TGCGCCAGCAGGTTGACAGAGAACACTGAAGCTTTCTTT.

The DNA of the CDR3 is TGTGCCAGCAGTGTGGGGCAACGTGAAAAACTGTTTTTT. Translation: CASSVGQREKLFF. The J gene is TRBJ1-4, the V gene TRBV2; maybe TRBD1 (5 bases). CDR1 and CDR2 from the germline V gene are SNHLY and FYNNEI. The CDR3 is 13 amino acids. The V gene lost 4 bases and the J gene lost 7 bases, with 10 bases spanning the gap.